The 28 T cell receptor beta chains given below trace back to one sample, sequenced in a study of tumor and adjacent non-tumor tissue in lung cancer. The template was RNA from unsorted bulk tissue. The library came from three nested PCR rounds adapted from ARM-PCR protocols. TCRdb analysed the multiplex PCR reads with MiXCR anew, one entry per CDR3 protein. The data contain over 110,000 distinct CDR3 sequences, around 61% of them singletons. Sequenced input: lung tumor tissue. These receptors were collected from a man in his sixties with small cell lung cancer.

This clonotype has more than one count but fewer than ten. The gene calls are TRBV29-1 and TRBJ2-1; 13 nucleotides line up with TRBD2. V lost 7 bases and J lost 9; bases outside the gene matches: 6. From germline, CDR1 is SQVTM and CDR2 ANQGSEA. The CDR3 is 13 amino acids. The CDR3 DNA reads as TGCAGCGGCGGGACTAGCGGGACCAGTGAGCAGTTCTTC. This sequence encodes CSGGTSGTSEQFF.

This clonotype was counted once. The junction departs from the called germline gene at one end, perhaps through a read error. CDR3 region: CARRTRGGMNTDAFF. The CDR3 nucleotides are TGTGCCAGGAGGACTCGGGGAGGCATGAACACTGATGCTTTCTTT. This chain joins TRBV13 and TRBJ1-1; D gene ambiguous. The CDR3 runs to 15 residues. CDR1 is PRHDT and CDR2 is FYEKMQ in the germline V gene (reference sequence).

This chain links TRBV11-2 with TRBJ2-5; 12 bases match TRBD2. The trim removed 3 bases at V and 7 bases at J, leaving 0 bases unmatched. Germline CDR1 is SGHAT and CDR2 is FQNNGV. The CDR3 covers 13 residues. The CDR3 here is CASSLGLAGTQYF. The CDR3 bases are TGTGCCAGCAGCTTGGGACTAGCGGGGACCCAGTACTTC.

Concerning this clonotype: A read error may be the cause here, since a much bigger clone is one base away. The DNA for the CDR3 is TGCAGTGCTAGAAATCGGACAGGGGGACGGACCGGGGAGCTGTTTTTT. Translation: CSARNRTGGRTGELFF. V and J are TRBV20-1 and TRBJ2-2; 10 bases fit TRBD1. The length of the CDR3 is 16 residues. Trimming removed 2 bases from V and 5 bases from J; junction bases left unmatched: 8. Germline V lookup: CDR1 DFQATT, CDR2 SNEGSKA (reference sequence).

This chain connects TRBV24-1 to TRBJ1-2, with D unclear. Germline V gene lookup returns CDR1 KGHDR and CDR2 SFDVKD. The length of the CDR3 is 13 residues. The ends were cut back, 5 bases at V and 4 bases at J, with 10 bases in the middle. CDR3 loop: CATSVGPSYGYTF. The CDR3 DNA reads as TGTGCCACCAGTGTTGGACCATCCTATGGCTACACCTTC.

With regard to this clonotype: A much larger clone lies a single base off, so this may be a read error. This chain uses TRBV12-3 or TRBV12-4 with TRBJ2-4, with D maybe TRBD2 (6 bases). CDR3 size: 12 residues. The CDR3 DNA sequence: TGTGCCAACAGTTTCGCGGGGAACATTCAGTACTTC. Residues: CANSFAGNIQYF.

As regards this clonotype: A read error may explain this, as a much larger clone is one base away. CDR3 nucleotide sequence: TGTGCCAGCAGATTATCTCCGAGTCCCTCCTACGAGCAGTACTTC. Encoded protein: CASRLSPSPSYEQYF. The chain uses TRBV11-2 and TRBJ2-7; the D is unclear. The CDR3 totals 15 residues. Germline V gene lookup returns CDR1 SGHAT and CDR2 FQNNGV. The V end lost 6 bases, the J end lost 0 bases, and 15 bases lay between the germline ends.

This clonotype occurred a few times. An end of the junction differs from the germline gene, which may be a read error. This sequence joins TRBV11-3 and TRBJ2-2; D is perhaps TRBD2 (5 bases). This CDR3 region has 14 residues. The germline V gene encodes CDR1 SGHNT and CDR2 YENEEA. The CDR3 DNA reads as TGTGTCAGCAGCTTAGTGGTGAACACCGGGGAGTTGTTTTTT. Translating gives CVSSLVVNTGELFF.

This clonotype came up many times. The chain carries TRBV20-1 and TRBJ1-2; TRBD1 might be the D (6 bases). Germline lookup yields CDR1 DFQATT and CDR2 SNEGSKA (reference sequence). The V gene lost 5 bases and the J gene lost 8 bases, with 15 bases spanning the gap. The CDR3 loop spans 12 amino acids. CDR3 sequence reads: CSASPFQGGYTF. CDR3 in DNA: TGCAGTGCTTCACCATTTCAGGGGGGCTACACCTTC.

As for this clonotype: Compared with germline, one end of the junction differs, possibly owing to a read error. The genes are TRBV11-2 and TRBJ2-1; 9 positions agree with TRBD2. Germline assignment: CDR1 SGHAT and CDR2 FQNNGV. The CDR3 totals 14 residues. CDR3 bases: TGTACCAGCACCGCTAGCGGGGTATACAATGAGCAGTTATTC. This encodes CTSTASGVYNEQLF.

This clonotype has a single count. The V gene is TRBV6-5, the J gene TRBJ1-1; D is perhaps TRBD1 (6 bases). V lost 2 bases and J lost 10, with 14 bases in between. Looked up from germline, CDR1 is MNHEY and CDR2 is SVGAGI. The CDR3 loop spans 13 amino acids. This CDR3 is CASSYRTVNGAFF. The DNA of the CDR3 is TGTGCCAGCAGTTACAGGACAGTCAATGGAGCTTTCTTT.

In its sample, this clonotype was seen many times. V usage is TRBV11-2 and J usage is TRBJ2-1, with D maybe TRBD2 (5 bases). Germline CDR1 is SGHAT and CDR2 is FQNNGV. The CDR3 sequence is 13 residues long. V lost 5 bases and J 4 bases, leaving 9 bases between the germline ends. The DNA of the CDR3 is TGTGCCAGCAGCCGGGGTGGTTACAATGAGCAGTTCTTC. Residues: CASSRGGYNEQFF.

To note about this clonotype: A junction boundary mismatches the germline segment, possibly from a read error. The V and J genes are TRBV2 and TRBJ1-1; TRBD1 agrees at 9 bases. CDR3 length equals 14 residues. Germline V gene sequence: CDR1 SNHLY, CDR2 FYNNEI. The DNA for the CDR3 is TGTGCCAGCAGGATGGACAGGGGAGGCACTCAAGCTTTCTTT. Its protein is CASRMDRGGTQAFF.

A note on this clonotype: Its ends do not fully match the called genes, so a read error is possible. The chain uses TRBV6-9 and TRBJ1-2, with D possibly TRBD1 on 5 matching bases. The CDR3 runs 21 residues. CDR1 is MNHGY and CDR2 is SVAAGI in the germline V gene. The CDR3 loop reads CTSRVPGRQIQPIQNNYGHTF. CDR3 nucleotide sequence: TGTACCAGCAGGGTACCGGGACGGCAAATCCAACCGATTCAGAATAACTATGGCCACACCTTC.

Details on this clonotype: This clone may be a read error of a much larger clone one base away. This chain connects TRBV12-3 or TRBV12-4 to TRBJ1-6; 7 positions agree with TRBD1. This CDR3 spans 15 amino acids. The CDR3 reads CASSFRTGNNSLLHF. In nucleotides, the CDR3 is TGTGCCAGCAGTTTTCGGACAGGAAATAATTCACTCCTCCACTTT.

Comments on this clonotype: This may arise from a read error, as a much more abundant clone is one base away. The chain couples TRBV4-1 to TRBJ1-2; 8 bases map to TRBD1. The CDR3 totals 15 residues. Germline CDR1 MGHRA, CDR2 YSYEKL. The DNA of the CDR3 is TGCGCCAGCAGCCAAGAGACAGGGGTGAACTATGGCTACTCCTTC. Its protein is CASSQETGVNYGYSF.

Details on this clonotype: The junction and the germline gene differ at one end; a read error may be behind it. This chain joins TRBV28 and TRBJ1-6; no firm D call. The CDR3 totals 15 residues. Germline-derived CDR1 and CDR2 are MDHEN and SYDVKM. For the CDR3, the DNA is TGTGCCAGCAGTGACATAGCGAACTATAATTCACCCCACCACTTT. This codes for CASSDIANYNSPHHF.

This chain uses TRBV29-1 with TRBJ2-1, with D perhaps TRBD2 (6 bases). Trimming stripped 4 bases from V and 6 bases from J, with 16 bases between. This CDR3 has 14 residues. CDR1 and CDR2 (germline): SQVTM, ANQGSEA. CDR3 sequence: CSVVGTSWFNEQFF. The CDR3, as DNA: TGCAGCGTTGTCGGAACTAGCTGGTTCAATGAGCAGTTCTTC.

The table lists this clonotype with many counts. The chain joins TRBV24-1 to TRBJ2-3; D is unclear. There are 11 residues in the CDR3. V was clipped by 5 bases and J by 5 bases, with 4 bases between them. CDR1 is KGHDR and CDR2 is SFDVKD in the germline V gene. CDR3 sequence reads: CATSVGDTQYF. The CDR3 DNA is TGTGCCACCAGTGTAGGAGATACGCAGTATTTT.

A few counts support this clonotype. This chain connects TRBV6-5 to TRBJ2-6; 15 bases map to TRBD2. This CDR3 comprises 16 residues. The V segment lost 7 bases and the J segment 12 bases; nucleotides outside the gene matches: 10. From germline, CDR1 is MNHEY and CDR2 SVGAGI. The CDR3 protein is CASIRLPGLAGGVLTF. The CDR3 region has the DNA TGTGCCAGCATCCGACTACCGGGACTAGCGGGAGGCGTCCTGACTTTC.

To note about this clonotype: At one end, the junction sequence differs from germline, possibly due to a read error. The chain combines TRBV20-1 with TRBJ1-2, with 8 bases identical to TRBD1. Germline loops: CDR1 DFQATT, CDR2 SNEGSKA (reference sequence). The CDR3 totals 13 residues. CDR3 amino acids: CSARDAGGYGYSF. In nucleotides, the CDR3 is TGCAGTGCCAGAGATGCAGGGGGCTATGGCTACTCCTTC.

This clonotype was counted once. At one of its ends the junction is not consistent with the germline gene, which may arise from a read error. The genes are TRBV20-1 and TRBJ2-2, with D maybe TRBD2 (6 bases). CDR3 length equals 13 residues. CDR1 is DFQATT and CDR2 is SNEGSKA in the germline V gene (reference sequence). The CDR3 protein is CSAPYPGVRELFF. CDR3 nucleotides: TGCAGTGCACCCTACCCCGGGGTCCGGGAGTTGTTTTTT.

As for this clonotype: The germline gene is not matched at one end of the junction; a read error may be the cause. The rearrangement links TRBV11-2 to TRBJ2-1, with 11 bases fitting TRBD2. The germline CDR1 and CDR2 sequences are SGHAT and FQNNGV. This CDR3 contains 17 residues. CDR3: CPSSLDETSGIYNEQFF. CDR3 DNA: TGTCCCAGCAGTTTAGATGAGACTAGCGGGATATACAATGAGCAGTTCTTC.

With respect to this clonotype: The conserved closing phenylalanine or tryptophan is absent in this CDR3, likely reflecting a read error. The chain has TRBV6-1 and TRBJ2-1; 8 bases match TRBD2. Unmatched junction bases numbered 14, after V lost 8 bases and J lost 5 bases. The CDR3 runs 16 residues. Germline-derived CDR1 and CDR2 are MNHNS and SASEGT. Here the CDR3 reads CASGGGSGGPNNEQFL. The CDR3 DNA sequence: TGTGCCAGCGGCGGGGGGTCGGGAGGTCCTAACAATGAGCAGTTCTTA.

The J gene is TRBJ2-2, the V gene TRBV24-1, with D possibly matching TRBD1 (7 bases). There are 14 residues in the CDR3. In germline, CDR1 is KGHDR, CDR2 SFDVKD. Trimming removed 9 bases at V and 6 bases at J, with 16 bases between. Here the CDR3 reads CATASTGEAGELFF. The CDR3 DNA reads TGTGCCACCGCTAGCACAGGGGAGGCCGGGGAGCTGTTTTTT.

A note on this clonotype: The junction departs from the called germline gene at one end, perhaps through a read error. The chain joins TRBV20-1 to TRBJ1-1, with D maybe TRBD1 (5 bases). There are 13 residues in the CDR3. CDR1 DFQATT and CDR2 SNEGSKA come from the germline V gene (reference sequence). The CDR3 region has the DNA TGCAGTGCTAGAGGAGAGGGGCGGGTTGCAGCTCTCTTT. The encoded protein is CSARGEGRVAALF.

The chain carries TRBV11-3 and TRBJ2-7, with 8 bases matching TRBD2. The CDR3 sequence is 14 residues long. Germline loops: CDR1 SGHNT, CDR2 YENEEA. V gave up 6 bases and J gave up 6 bases; unmatched junction bases: 10. CDR3 DNA sequence: TGTGCCAGCAGTTTATCACGGGGGGGTATCGAGCAGTACTTC. It is translated as CASSLSRGGIEQYF. The variable domain in full, with the rest retrieved from reference TRBV11-3 and TRBJ2-7, is EAGVVQSPRYKIIEKKQPVAFWCNPISGHNTLYWYLQNLGQGPELLIRYENEEAVDDSQLPKDRFSAERLKGVDSTLKIQPAELGDSAVYLCASSLSRGGIEQYFGPGTRLTVT.

V usage is TRBV4-1 and J usage is TRBJ2-1, with 12 bases that match TRBD2. Germline V gene data show CDR1 as MGHRA and CDR2 as YSYEKL. V trimming: 0 bases; J trimming: 4 bases; junction bases outside the gene matches: 4. The CDR3 totals 17 residues. The CDR3 DNA is TGCGCCAGCAGCCAAGATACGGGACTAGCGGGTTACAATGAGCAGTTCTTC. It yields the protein CASSQDTGLAGYNEQFF.